This TCR beta chain was captured in a study of T cells in Graves' hyperthyroidism and ophthalmopathy. The CDR3 spans 16 residues. Germline V gene lookup returns CDR1 MNHEY and CDR2 SVGEGT. Unmatched junction bases numbered 6, after V lost 2 bases and J lost 5 bases. RNA transcripts provided the source from which TCR beta CDR3 regions were amplified. The HTBI primer set was used in a first-round RT-PCR of the TCR CDR3. TCRdb reprocessed the multiplex PCR reads via MiXCR and lists one record per CDR3 protein. The data show some 690,000 distinct CDR3 sequences, around 16% seen once. This chain links TRBV6-2 or TRBV6-3 with TRBJ2-7; 13 nucleotides align to TRBD2. Sequenced material: blood. The receptor's source is a man aged 50 or older with Graves' hyperthyroidism. CDR3 protein: CASSYGTSGKVHEQYF. Written as DNA, the CDR3 is TGTGCCAGCAGTTACGGGACTAGCGGGAAGGTCCACGAGCAGTACTTC.